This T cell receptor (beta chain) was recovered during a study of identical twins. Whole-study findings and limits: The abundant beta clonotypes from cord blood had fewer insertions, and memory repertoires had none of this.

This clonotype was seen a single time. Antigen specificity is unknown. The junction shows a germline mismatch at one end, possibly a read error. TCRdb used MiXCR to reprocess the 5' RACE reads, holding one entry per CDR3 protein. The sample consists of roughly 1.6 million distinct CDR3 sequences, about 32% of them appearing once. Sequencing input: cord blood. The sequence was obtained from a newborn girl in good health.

CDR3 DNA: TGCGCCAGCAGGCGGGCGGGTAATTCACCCCTCCACTTT. Translating gives CASRRAGNSPLHF. The chain employs TRBV2 and TRBJ1-6; no clear D gene. The V gene's germline CDR1 is SNHLY and CDR2 FYNNEI. The CDR3 is 13 amino acids.